The clone carrying this T cell receptor (beta chain) was picked up many times. Antigen unknown. The TCRbeta library incorporated unique molecular identifiers. TCRdb re-analysed the PCR reads in MiXCR, keeping a single row per CDR3 protein. The table records about 200,000 distinct CDR3 sequences, approximately 6.3% of them present only once. This entry comes from a study of T-cell reconstitution after alpha-beta-depleted transplantation in children. Study-wide results and caveats: By one year post-transplant, T-cell counts and diversity largely arose from T cells that were newly produced. Alpha-beta T cells about two months after transplant reportedly derived from several hundred expanded graft clones. At day 60, the high TCRbeta diversity found in some patients originated from recipient T cells and thymic progenitors that had survived.

The germline CDR1 and CDR2 sequences are SGHRS and YFSETQ. CDR3 length: 17 residues. V shed 5 bases and J 1 base; nucleotides not matched to a gene: 12. The rearrangement links TRBV5-1 to TRBJ2-7; 10 bases fit TRBD1. The sequence came from a boy between 2 and 15 years old with acute lymphoblastic leukemia, due to receive a stem cell transplant. This specimen was PBMCs, taken before TCRalphabeta/CD19-depleted stem cell transplant. CDR3 sequence: CASRNLPVGQGSYEQYF. DNA for the CDR3: TGCGCCAGCAGAAATCTCCCGGTGGGACAGGGGTCCTACGAGCAGTACTTC.